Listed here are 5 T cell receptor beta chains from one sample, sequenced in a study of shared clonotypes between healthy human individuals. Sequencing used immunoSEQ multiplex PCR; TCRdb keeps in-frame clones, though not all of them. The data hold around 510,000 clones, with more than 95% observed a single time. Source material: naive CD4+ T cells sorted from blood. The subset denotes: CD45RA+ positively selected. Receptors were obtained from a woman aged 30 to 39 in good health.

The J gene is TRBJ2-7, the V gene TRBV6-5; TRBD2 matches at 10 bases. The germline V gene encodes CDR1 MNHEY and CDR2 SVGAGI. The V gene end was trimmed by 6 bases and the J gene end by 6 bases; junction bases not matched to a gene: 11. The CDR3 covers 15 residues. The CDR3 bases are TGTGCCAGCAGGCAGGGAGCACTAGCGGGACCCGAGCAGTACTTC. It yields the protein CASRQGALAGPEQYF.

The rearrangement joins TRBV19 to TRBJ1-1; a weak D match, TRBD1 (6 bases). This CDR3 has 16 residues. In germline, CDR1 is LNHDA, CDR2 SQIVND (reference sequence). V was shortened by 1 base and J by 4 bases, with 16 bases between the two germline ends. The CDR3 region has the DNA TGTGCCAGTAGTATAGCCGGGGGCGCACGGGCCACTGAAGCTTTCTTT. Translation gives CASSIAGGARATEAFF.

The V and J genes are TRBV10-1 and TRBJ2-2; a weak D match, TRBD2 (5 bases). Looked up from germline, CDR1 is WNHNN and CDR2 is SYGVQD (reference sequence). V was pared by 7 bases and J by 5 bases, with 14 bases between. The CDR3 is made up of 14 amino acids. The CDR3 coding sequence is TGCGCCAGCACTTCGGCCAGCGGTACCGGGGAGCTGTTTTTT. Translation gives CASTSASGTGELFF.

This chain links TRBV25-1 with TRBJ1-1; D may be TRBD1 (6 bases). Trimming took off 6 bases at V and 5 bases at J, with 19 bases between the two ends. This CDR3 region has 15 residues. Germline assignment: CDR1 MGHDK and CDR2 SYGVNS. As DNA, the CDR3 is TGTGCCAGCAGCCCCAGCTCGGGGGCTGCGACTGAAGCTTTCTTT. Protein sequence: CASSPSSGAATEAFF.

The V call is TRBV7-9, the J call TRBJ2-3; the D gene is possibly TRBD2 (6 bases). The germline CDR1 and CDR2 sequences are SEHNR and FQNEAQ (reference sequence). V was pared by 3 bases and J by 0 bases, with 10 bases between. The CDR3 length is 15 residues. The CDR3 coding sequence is TGTGCCAGCAGCTTCACCGGGACTAGCACAGATACGCAGTATTTT. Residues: CASSFTGTSTDTQYF.